This T cell receptor beta chain was sequenced in a study of technical replicates of blood from a handful of donors. The repertoire was sequenced with immunoSEQ multiplex PCR; TCRdb's copy has only in-frame clones and lacks some. The sample contains about 60,000 clones, 70% to 90% of which appear only once. J was trimmed by 3 bases and V by 6 bases; bases with no gene match: 11. CDR1 is MNHNY and CDR2 is SVGAGI in the germline V gene (reference sequence). The CDR3 runs 15 residues. The sample taken for sequencing was PBMCs. This chain links TRBV6-6 with TRBJ2-7, with 7 bases matching TRBD2. The receptor was isolated from a human donor in good health. Some clones in this sample may be carry-over from other donors' samples. CDR3 nucleotides: TGTGCCAGCAGGGACGGGGGGTCCAGCGGCTACGAGCAGTACTTC. Encoded protein: CASRDGGSSGYEQYF.